This is a list of T cell receptor beta chains from one sample in a study of OX40 agonist ivuxolimab in advanced cancers. Produced via immunoSEQ multiplex PCR; TCRdb's table is partial and in-frame only. The sample shows around 69,000 clones, about 87% of them seen only once. The sample consisted of CD4+ or CD8+ T cells sorted from blood, taken in a trial of the OX40 agonist ivuxolimab. These receptors originate from an adult with an advanced solid tumor such as melanoma, head and neck, liver or kidney cancer. CDR3s include the opening cysteine and the closing phenylalanine or tryptophan. D genes are given only for firm matches. Rows may omit the clone size; those that give it use once, few, many or a size class.

D: TRBD1
J: TRBJ2-5
V: TRBV5-6
size: -
DNA: TGTGCCAGCAGCCTAATCCCGAGCCAGGGGGCGGGGACCCAGTACTTC
CDR3: CASSLIPSQGAGTQYF

D: -
J: TRBJ2-3
V: TRBV4-1
size: -
DNA: TGCGCCAGCAGCCAACAGTGGTCAGGGACAGATACGCAGTATTTT
CDR3: CASSQQWSGTDTQYF

D: -
J: TRBJ1-1
V: TRBV4-1
size: -
DNA: TGCGCCAGCAGCCGACAGGTTGTGGAGAACACTGAAGCTTTCTTT
CDR3: CASSRQVVENTEAFF

D: -
J: TRBJ1-4
V: TRBV4-2
size: -
DNA: TGTGCCAGCAGCCAAGGGGTGGGGTCGAATGAAAAACTGTTTTTT
CDR3: CASSQGVGSNEKLFF

D: TRBD2
J: TRBJ2-7
V: TRBV30
size: -
DNA: TGTGCCTGGAGTGTAGTCTCGACTAGCGGTTTGGCGTACTTC
CDR3: CAWSVVSTSGLAYF

D: -
J: TRBJ1-2
V: TRBV7-2
size: -
DNA: TGTGCCAGCAGCTTAGGACAGAGCTATGGCTACACCTTC
CDR3: CASSLGQSYGYTF

D: -
J: TRBJ2-5
V: TRBV5-6
size: -
DNA: TGTGCCAGCATTGGGGGAGTGACCCAGTACTTC
CDR3: CASIGGVTQYF

D: TRBD1
J: TRBJ2-5
V: TRBV9
size: -
DNA: TGTGCCAGCAGCCTCCGGGACAGTCGGGAGACCCAGTACTTC
CDR3: CASSLRDSRETQYF

D: TRBD2
J: TRBJ2-3
V: TRBV2
size: -
DNA: TGTGCCAGCAGCTACCCGGTAGCGGGGGGGCGAAGCACAGATACGCAGTATTTT
CDR3: CASSYPVAGGRSTDTQYF

D: TRBD1
J: TRBJ1-1
V: TRBV27
size: -
DNA: TGTGCCAGCAGTTTACGACAGGGGGTTAGGGCTTTCTTT
CDR3: CASSLRQGVRAFF

D: TRBD1
J: TRBJ2-4
V: TRBV27
size: few
DNA: TGTGCCAGCAGTTTACGGACAGGGCAGGGGGTAAACATTCAGTACTTC
CDR3: CASSLRTGQGVNIQYF

D: -
J: TRBJ2-5
V: TRBV10-1
size: -
DNA: TGCGCCAGCTGCCAGCGGGCCCGATACTTC
CDR3: CASCQRARYF

D: TRBD2
J: TRBJ2-5
V: TRBV10-3
size: -
DNA: TGTGCCATCAGAGACCCGGGGGGGGCCCAGACCCAGTACTTC
CDR3: CAIRDPGGAQTQYF

D: -
J: TRBJ1-4
V: TRBV10-3
size: -
DNA: TGTGCCATCAGTGAGTCCGGACGGTCAGAAAAACTGTTTTTT
CDR3: CAISESGRSEKLFF

D: -
J: TRBJ2-2
V: TRBV10-3
size: -
DNA: TGTGCCATCAGTCCGGCCTCCCGCACCGGGGAGCTGTTTTTT
CDR3: CAISPASRTGELFF

D: TRBD2
J: TRBJ2-3
V: TRBV2
size: -
DNA: TGTGCCAGCAGTGCTCAAGCGGGGGTGCTCACAGATACGCAGTATTTT
CDR3: CASSAQAGVLTDTQYF

D: -
J: TRBJ2-5
V: TRBV28
size: -
DNA: TGTGCCAGCGGAAAGGGGGGCATTGAGACCCAGTACTTC
CDR3: CASGKGGIETQYF